The 29 T cell receptor beta chains in this list originate from one sample, sequenced in a study of vaccination and CD4 T cells after COVID-19. Noted treatment: approximately 11-day PBMC culture with coronavirus spike peptide pools or control peptides (ViraFEST assay). Sequencing of the DNA from cultured CD4+ T cells was carried out with the Oncomine TCR Beta short-read assay. TCRdb reprocessed the PCR reads with MiXCR, giving one entry per CDR3 protein. The data show roughly 18,000 distinct CDR3 sequences, about 39% seen once. Their cognate antigens are unknown. Sequences were derived from CD4+ T cells from blood, cultured in vitro, sampled after SARS-CoV-2 vaccination. The receptors originated from a human donor who had recovered from COVID-19.

The V and J genes are TRBV19 and TRBJ2-7; D remains unclear. Trimming removed 6 bases from V and 7 bases from J, with 10 bases in between. CDR1 and CDR2 (germline): LNHDA, SQIVND (reference sequence). There are 11 residues in the CDR3. The DNA for the CDR3 is TGTGCCAGTAGCACCGGGCCAGAGCAGTACTTC. Protein: CASSTGPEQYF. Variable domain in full (rest from reference TRBV19 and TRBJ2-7): DGGITQSPKYLFRKEGQNVTLSCEQNLNHDAMYWYRQDPGQGLRLIYYSQIVNDFQKGDIAEGYSVSREKKESFPLTVTSAQKNPTAFYLCASSTGPEQYFGPGTRLTVT.

This clonotype was observed a few times. This sequence joins TRBV7-6 and TRBJ2-2; TRBD2 might be the D (6 bases). In germline, CDR1 is SGHVS, CDR2 FNYEAQ. The CDR3 is made up of 13 amino acids. V dropped 1 base and J dropped 6 bases, with 6 bases sitting between them. The CDR3 DNA follows: TGTGCCAGCAGCTTAGGACTAGCCGGGGAGCTGTTTTTT. Translated, it gives CASSLGLAGELFF.

V usage is TRBV19 and J usage is TRBJ2-5, with TRBD2 as a possible D gene (5 bases). V lost 9 bases and J lost 2, with 13 bases in between. There are 13 residues in the CDR3. Germline V lookup: CDR1 LNHDA, CDR2 SQIVND (reference sequence). The CDR3 DNA follows: TGTGCCAGCCGGGATTCTTCGCAAGAGACCCAGTACTTC. Residues: CASRDSSQETQYF.

The chain uses TRBV7-8 and TRBJ1-3; 8 nucleotides match TRBD1. CDR1 SGHVS and CDR2 FQNEAQ come from the germline V gene. After removal of 8 bases from V and 0 bases from J, the junction contained 9 bases not matched to a gene. The CDR3 totals 16 residues. Here the CDR3 DNA reads TGTGCCAGCGGGAGGGACAGGACGAACTCTGGAAACACCATATATTTT. It codes for CASGRDRTNSGNTIYF. The whole variable domain, remainder taken from reference TRBV7-8 and TRBJ1-3, is GAGVSQSPRYKVAKRGQDVALRCDPISGHVSLFWYQQALGQGPEFLTYFQNEAQLDKSGLPSDRFFAERPEGSVSTLKIQRTQQEDSAVYLCASGRDRTNSGNTIYFGEGSWLTVV.

The J gene is TRBJ1-5, the V gene TRBV19; D remains ambiguous. The CDR3 spans 14 residues. V gave up 5 bases and J gave up 1 base, with 9 bases separating them. CDR1 is LNHDA and CDR2 is SQIVND in the germline V gene (reference sequence). The CDR3 DNA sequence: TGTGCCAGTAGTGCGGACTGGAGCAATCAGCCCCAGCATTTT. Protein product: CASSADWSNQPQHF.

The gene calls are TRBV21-1 and TRBJ2-4; the DNA was not used to check the table's D call, TRBD2. TRBV21-1 is a recognized pseudogene. The CDR3 spans 14 residues. Here the CDR3 DNA reads TGTGCCAGCACCCGCTCTCTAGCCAAAAACATTCAGTACTTC. Its protein is CASTRSLAKNIQYF.

The V gene is TRBV11-2, the J gene TRBJ1-2; D might be TRBD1 (5 bases). Germline CDR1 reads SGHAT; CDR2 reads FQNNGV. V was clipped by 3 bases and J by 8 bases, with 16 bases between them. This CDR3 comprises 14 residues. The CDR3 nucleotides are TGTGCCAGCAGCTTTAGGCGTAGGGGCGAAGGCTACACCTTC. It specifies CASSFRRRGEGYTF.

This chain connects TRBV6-1 to TRBJ2-4, with D maybe TRBD1 (6 bases). There are 15 residues in the CDR3. V lost 6 bases and J lost 0, with 12 bases in between. CDR1 and CDR2 from the germline V gene are MNHNS and SASEGT. The CDR3 loop reads CASSRTVLAKNIQYF. The CDR3 DNA reads TGTGCCAGCAGCAGGACAGTTCTAGCCAAAAACATTCAGTACTTC.

The chain joins TRBV11-1 to TRBJ1-1; the D gene is possibly TRBD1 (6 bases). Germline CDR1 reads SGHAT; CDR2 reads FQDESV (reference sequence). The CDR3 has 15 amino acids. V lost 5 bases to trimming and J lost 1 base, with 14 bases between them. CDR3 in DNA: TGTGCCAGCAGCGGCAACAGGGTCGGGAACACTGAAGCTTTCTTT. This translates into CASSGNRVGNTEAFF.

The chain links TRBV24-1 to TRBJ2-7; 12 nucleotides line up with TRBD2. After removal of 4 bases from V and 7 bases from J, the junction contained 7 bases not matched to a gene. This CDR3 region has 15 residues. Per the germline V gene, CDR1 is KGHDR and CDR2 is SFDVKD. In DNA, the CDR3 is TGTGCCACCAGTGAGCTAGCGGGAGGGGTGTGGGAGCAGTACTTC. Translated: CATSELAGGVWEQYF.

This clonotype was seen more than once but under ten times. The rearrangement uses TRBV6-1 and TRBJ1-2; tentative D call: TRBD1 (5 bases). CDR1 is MNHNS, CDR2 SASEGT, per germline. This CDR3 is built from 14 residues. V was pared by 2 bases and J by 8 bases, with 15 bases between. The CDR3 spells CASSELSGMGGYTF. The CDR3 nucleotides are TGTGCCAGCAGTGAACTTTCAGGGATGGGGGGCTACACCTTC.

The chain employs TRBV20-1 and TRBJ1-6; 10 bases map to TRBD1. The CDR3 runs 15 residues. The V and J ends lost 5 bases and 6 bases, in that order; junction bases with no gene match: 7. Germline loops: CDR1 DFQATT, CDR2 SNEGSKA (reference sequence). CDR3 DNA: TGCAGTGCTGTCCGGGACAGGGGTGCTAATTCACCCCTCCACTTT. The encoded protein is CSAVRDRGANSPLHF.

CDR3 nucleotide sequence: TGTGCCAGCAGTTTGGGAAATACCCAGTACTTC. This codes for CASSLGNTQYF. The genes are TRBV12-3 or TRBV12-4 and TRBJ2-5, with D unresolved. This CDR3 spans 11 amino acids. The ends were cut back, 3 bases at V and 8 bases at J, with 7 bases in the middle.

This clonotype has only a few counts. The chain carries TRBV20-1 and TRBJ1-1, with TRBD1 matching over 8 bases. The CDR3 length is 14 residues. After removal of 0 bases from V and 3 bases from J, the junction contained 3 bases not matched to a gene. Germline CDR1 DFQATT, CDR2 SNEGSKA (reference sequence). CDR3 residues: CSARDPQGDTEAFF. As DNA, the CDR3 is TGCAGTGCTAGAGACCCACAGGGGGACACTGAAGCTTTCTTT.

This chain uses TRBV19 with TRBJ2-7; D is perhaps TRBD1 or TRBD2 (5 bases each). Germline CDR1 and CDR2: LNHDA and SQIVND (reference sequence). The ends were cut back, 5 bases at V and 6 bases at J, with 14 bases in the middle. The CDR3 length is 13 residues. This CDR3 reads CASSRDRGSEQYF. The CDR3 coding sequence is TGTGCCAGTAGTCGGGATAGGGGTAGCGAGCAGTACTTC.

The CDR3 loop reads CASSLDRATGELFF. CDR3 coding DNA: TGTGCCAGCAGCTTGGACAGGGCCACCGGGGAGCTGTTTTTT. The chain is built from TRBV7-2 and TRBJ2-2; TRBD1 aligns across 8 bases. Germline assignment: CDR1 SGHTA and CDR2 FQGNSA. This CDR3 comprises 14 residues. V lost 3 bases to trimming and J lost 4 bases; unmatched junction nucleotides: 1.

This chain links TRBV20-1 with TRBJ2-3, with 7 bases matching TRBD2. The CDR3 spans 17 residues. Germline V CDR1 and CDR2: DFQATT, SNEGSKA (reference sequence). J lost 6 bases, V lost 0 bases, and 15 bases had no gene match. The CDR3 DNA reads as TGCAGTGCTAGAGAGGGAGGTAGCGCGGGAGCCGGTGATACGCAGTATTTT. It specifies CSAREGGSAGAGDTQYF.

This clonotype was counted a few times. The genes are TRBV7-9 and TRBJ1-2; D not certain. Germline assignment: CDR1 SEHNR and CDR2 FQNEAQ (reference sequence). The CDR3 loop spans 13 amino acids. V lost 2 bases to trimming and J lost 6 bases, with 10 bases between them. The CDR3 bases are TGTGCCAGCAGCTTAATTTCCCTCAATGGCTACACCTTC. Translation: CASSLISLNGYTF.

This chain joins TRBV19 and TRBJ2-7; 12 bases are shared with TRBD2. The CDR3 runs 15 residues. Germline values: CDR1 LNHDA, CDR2 SQIVND (reference sequence). J lost 7 bases, V lost 3 bases, and 7 bases had no gene match. The CDR3 sequence: CASSITSGRTEEQYF. CDR3 in DNA: TGTGCCAGTAGTATTACTAGCGGGAGGACGGAAGAGCAGTACTTC.

CDR3 amino acids: CASSYIGQGNTEAFF. Here the CDR3 DNA reads TGTGCCAGCAGTTACATCGGACAGGGGAACACTGAAGCTTTCTTT. The J gene is TRBJ1-1, the V gene TRBV6-2 or TRBV6-3; 8 bases agree with TRBD1. The CDR3 sequence is 15 residues long. V gave up 2 bases and J gave up 1 base; unmatched junction bases: 3. The germline V gene has CDR1 MNHEY and CDR2 SVGEGT.

The chain uses TRBV2 and TRBJ1-1; 7 nucleotides align to TRBD1. Unmatched junction bases numbered 16, after V lost 10 bases and J lost 5 bases. The CDR3 extends over 15 amino acids. Germline CDR1 is SNHLY and CDR2 is FYNNEI. CDR3 amino acids: CANGPVGQGGTEAFF. For the CDR3, the DNA is TGTGCCAACGGCCCCGTGGGGCAGGGGGGGACTGAAGCTTTCTTT.

The rearrangement links TRBV6-2 or TRBV6-3 to TRBJ1-5, with D possibly being TRBD1 (6 bases). Germline CDR1 MNHEY, CDR2 SVGEGT. The CDR3 spans 15 residues. The V end was cut by 6 bases, the J end by 9 bases, with 21 bases between. The CDR3 bases are TGTGCCAGCAGAAACAGGCCAGGGGTGGTTTGGCCCCAGCATTTT. Its protein is CASRNRPGVVWPQHF.

This clonotype came up a few times. V and J are TRBV20-1 and TRBJ1-1; tentative D call: TRBD1 (5 bases). Germline lookup yields CDR1 DFQATT and CDR2 SNEGSKA (reference sequence). The CDR3 totals 11 residues. The ends were cut back, 1 base at V and 8 bases at J, with 8 bases in the middle. This CDR3 is CSARAGVEAFF. The CDR3 DNA is TGCAGTGCTAGAGCGGGGGTGGAAGCTTTCTTT.

This clonotype has just a few counts. This chain connects TRBV20-1 to TRBJ1-1; tentatively, D is TRBD1 (5 bases). This CDR3 comprises 14 residues. Per germline, CDR1 DFQATT and CDR2 SNEGSKA (reference sequence). Trimming took off 3 bases at V and 3 bases at J, with 14 bases between the two ends. The CDR3 DNA reads as TGCAGTGCTAGGGCCGGGGCGGGGGACACTGAAGCTTTCTTT. Its translation is CSARAGAGDTEAFF.

This clonotype was observed a handful of times. The chain is built from TRBV28 and TRBJ2-5; the D is unclear. Trimming shortened V by 5 bases and J by 6 bases, and 19 bases separated the two germline ends. Per the germline V gene, CDR1 is MDHEN and CDR2 is SYDVKM. The CDR3 consists of 15 residues. CDR3 residues: CASSPTVLFGQTQYF. The CDR3 DNA follows: TGTGCCAGCAGTCCAACAGTGCTTTTTGGGCAGACCCAGTACTTC.

The chain employs TRBV7-2 and TRBJ2-1, with TRBD2 matching over 10 bases. V dropped 2 bases and J dropped 4; count of bases not matched to a gene: 8. The V gene's germline CDR1 is SGHTA and CDR2 FQGNSA. The CDR3 contains 17 residues. CDR3 DNA sequence: TGTGCCAGCAGCTTACGTACCGGGACTAGCGTTTACAATGAGCAGTTCTTC. Translated, it gives CASSLRTGTSVYNEQFF. Complete variable domain (other parts from reference TRBV7-2 and TRBJ2-1): GAGVSQSPSNKVTEKGKDVELRCDPISGHTALYWYRQSLGQGLEFLIYFQGNSAPDKSGLPSDRFSAERTGGSVSTLTIQRTQQEDSAVYLCASSLRTGTSVYNEQFFGPGTRLTVL.

The chain carries TRBV28 and TRBJ1-6, with 10 bases matching TRBD1. The CDR3 sequence is 13 residues long. The germline V gene has CDR1 MDHEN and CDR2 SYDVKM. The V and J ends lost 3 bases and 13 bases, in that order; junction bases with no gene match: 3. CDR3: CASSFDRGRPLHF. DNA of the CDR3: TGTGCCAGCAGTTTTGACAGGGGGCGTCCCCTCCACTTT.

The rearrangement uses TRBV19 and TRBJ2-3; D assignment may be TRBD1 or TRBD2 (5 bases each). Germline V gene sequence: CDR1 LNHDA, CDR2 SQIVND (reference sequence). There are 12 residues in the CDR3. V lost 5 bases and J lost 6, with 9 bases in between. The CDR3, as DNA: TGTGCCAGTAGTTTGGGGACCGATACGCAGTATTTT. Its protein product is CASSLGTDTQYF.

The chain combines TRBV6-1 with TRBJ1-6, with D possibly being TRBD1 (6 bases). The ends were cut back, 6 bases at V and 6 bases at J, with 9 bases in the middle. CDR1 is MNHNS, CDR2 SASEGT, per germline. This CDR3 region has 13 residues. The CDR3 DNA is TGTGCCAGCAGAAGGGGGACTAATTCACCCCTCCACTTT. It translates to CASRRGTNSPLHF.